The 6 T cell receptor beta chains below come from one sample, sequenced in a study of Ad26.COV2.S vaccination and SARS-CoV-2 variants. The data were produced by immunoSEQ multiplex PCR, yet TCRdb's version contains in-frame clones alone and is incomplete. The sample lists roughly 380,000 clones; about 91% were seen once. The starting material was peripheral blood, obtained after recovery from COVID-19. The receptors shown here come from a human donor who had recovered from COVID-19.

This clone was observed a few times. The chain carries TRBV6-5 and TRBJ1-1; D is ambiguous. Germline V gene data show CDR1 as MNHEY and CDR2 as SVGAGI. The CDR3 runs to 15 residues. V was pared by 2 bases and J by 4 bases, with 14 bases between. The CDR3 DNA reads as TGTGCCAGCAGTTACGAGGAAGGAGGGAGCACTGAAGCTTTCTTT. It specifies CASSYEEGGSTEAFF.

This clone was observed a single time. The chain recombines TRBV16 with TRBJ2-7, with D maybe TRBD2 (6 bases). The CDR3 sequence is 15 residues long. Germline CDR1 and CDR2: KGHSY and FQNENV. V was clipped by 0 bases and J by 4 bases, with 13 bases between them. The CDR3 sequence is CASSQSIDAGYEQYF. The DNA of the CDR3 is TGTGCCAGCAGCCAATCGATTGACGCGGGGTACGAGCAGTACTTC.

CDR3 in DNA: TGTGCCAGTAGTTGGGTAGGCGTGGGGGCAGATACGCAGTATTTT. It codes for CASSWVGVGADTQYF. This chain joins TRBV19 and TRBJ2-3; possibly TRBD1 or TRBD2 for D (5 bases each). The CDR3 loop spans 15 amino acids. V gave up 5 bases and J gave up 4 bases, with 16 bases separating them. CDR1 and CDR2 (germline): LNHDA, SQIVND (reference sequence).

This chain links TRBV7-6 with TRBJ1-6, with D possibly TRBD1 on 6 matching bases. V lost 2 bases and J lost 10, with 15 bases in between. This CDR3 has 15 residues. Per the germline V gene, CDR1 is SGHVS and CDR2 is FNYEAQ. The CDR3 loop is CASSLTIGQNSPLHF. Written as DNA, the CDR3 is TGTGCCAGCAGCTTAACTATAGGACAGAACTCACCCCTCCACTTT.

This rearrangement joins TRBV5-5 to TRBJ2-5; tentative D call: TRBD2 (6 bases). Germline CDR1 is SGHKS and CDR2 is YYEKEE (reference sequence). The CDR3 has 14 amino acids. Trimming removed 2 bases at V and 5 bases at J, with 13 bases between. CDR3 amino acids: CASSLSIGGETQYF. The CDR3 DNA follows: TGTGCCAGCAGCTTAAGTATTGGGGGGGAGACCCAGTACTTC.

This clone has just one count. The chain's CDR3 is CASSLVVLAGGPRYNEQFF. The CDR3 coding sequence is TGTGCCAGCAGCTTGGTCGTACTAGCGGGGGGGCCTAGGTACAATGAGCAGTTCTTC. The V gene is TRBV5-8, the J gene TRBJ2-1; 13 bases align to TRBD2. CDR1 is SGHTS, CDR2 YDEGEE, per germline. V trimming: 0 bases; J trimming: 4 bases; junction bases outside the gene matches: 10. The CDR3 runs 19 residues.